The following is a T cell receptor beta chain sequence with its context. Each CDR3 protein gets one entry after TCRdb re-called the 5' RACE reads with MiXCR. The table has 30,000 to 40,000 distinct CDR3 sequences, roughly 7.9% seen once; the top ten hold roughly an eighth. This CDR3 spans 11 amino acids. The data belong to a study of early T cells in non-severe SARS-CoV-2 infection. Overall study context: Bulk RNA from unsorted whole blood was sequenced; chains were unpaired.

V is TRBV12-3 or TRBV12-4 and J is TRBJ2-1; tentatively, D is TRBD1 or TRBD2 (5 bases each). The clonotype comes from an adult who was a healthcare worker with PCR-confirmed SARS-CoV-2 infection or an uninfected control (not recorded which). Sequences were derived from whole blood, sampled at baseline. CDR3 sequence reads: CRAWDGLEQFF. The DNA of the CDR3 is TGTCGGGCTTGGGACGGGCTCGAGCAGTTCTTC.